This T cell receptor beta chain was recovered during a study of cytomegalovirus exposure and HLA in healthy donors. Turning to the study itself: In an earlier analysis, 95 million to 130 million unique TCR beta sequences were found from 200 million or so T cells.

CDR1 is SGHTA and CDR2 is FQGNSA in the germline V gene. This CDR3 contains 14 residues. The J segment lost 2 bases and the V segment lost 6 bases, leaving 5 bases of the junction unmatched. A multiplex PCR was run with 60 Vbeta primers and 13 Jbeta primers. Produced via immunoSEQ multiplex PCR; TCRdb's table is partial and in-frame only. The sample lists 110,000 or so clones; 81% were seen once. The chain couples TRBV7-2 to TRBJ2-7; TRBD2 matches 9 bases. Sequenced material: PBMCs. This receptor was taken from a woman in her 40s in good health and CMV-seronegative. CDR3 sequence (DNA): TGTGCCAGCAGGCCGACTAGCGGCCCCTACGAGCAGTACTTC. Protein product: CASRPTSGPYEQYF.